This entry lists 11 T cell receptor beta chains sequenced from one sample in a study of read filtering for tumor transcriptome and immune sequencing. This library used roughly 400 ng RNA and molecular barcoded adaptors spanning alpha/delta and beta/gamma chains. In TCRdb, the reads were re-called with MiXCR into one record per CDR3 protein. Here the sample spans 15,000 to 20,000 distinct CDR3 sequences, roughly a fifth being singletons. The material sequenced was a population of CD138-negative cells sorted from bone marrow. All receptors come from a donor over 35 with multiple myeloma.

Details on this clonotype: Since the CDR3 does not end with the conserved phenylalanine or tryptophan, this likely comes from a read error. This chain joins TRBV25-1 and TRBJ1-3; D not resolved. Trimming took 9 bases from V and 2 from J, leaving 11 bases between them. In germline, CDR1 is MGHDK, CDR2 SYGVNS. The CDR3 extends over 13 amino acids. The CDR3 region is CARTQEAGNTIYS. The CDR3 bases are TGTGCCAGGACCCAGGAAGCTGGAAACACCATATATTCT.

Note on this clonotype: Since a much larger clone is just one base distant, this may be a read error. This CDR3 is CASCPRGLNTGELFF. As DNA, the CDR3 is TGTGCCAGCTGTCCAAGGGGGCTGAACACCGGGGAGCTGTTTTTT. This chain joins TRBV28 and TRBJ2-2; TRBD1 matches 7 bases. This CDR3 is 15 amino acids long. Germline CDR1 MDHEN, CDR2 SYDVKM. The J segment lost 1 base and the V segment lost 8 bases, leaving 7 bases of the junction unmatched. Full variable domain (outside the CDR3, taken from reference TRBV28 and TRBJ2-2): DVKVTQSSRYLVKRTGEKVFLECVQDMDHENMFWYRQDPGLGLRLIYFSYDVKMKEKGDIPEGYSVSREKKERFSLILESASTNQTSMYLCASCPRGLNTGELFFGEGSRLTVL.

Of note for this clonotype: The junction does not match germline at one end; this may be a read error. V usage is TRBV6-1 and J usage is TRBJ2-3; D is possibly TRBD2 (5 bases). Germline CDR1 and CDR2: MNHNS and SASEGT. The CDR3 contains 13 residues. CDR3 DNA sequence: TGTGCCAGCAGTGAAGCGCTTGGGGAGACGCATTATTTT. Encoded protein: CASSEALGETHYF.

This clonotype was seen only a few times. The CDR3 loop reads CASSEDRGHQPQHF. The DNA for the CDR3 is TGTGCCAGCAGTGAAGACAGGGGTCATCAGCCCCAGCATTTT. The chain carries TRBV2 and TRBJ1-5; 7 bases agree with TRBD1. In germline, CDR1 is SNHLY, CDR2 FYNNEI. The CDR3 sequence is 14 residues long. Trimming at V came to 1 base and at J to 5 bases, leaving 2 bases not matched to a gene.

This clonotype occurred many times. The chain joins TRBV7-3 to TRBJ2-3, with unresolved D. This CDR3 is built from 12 residues. V lost 2 bases and J 4 bases, leaving 4 bases between the germline ends. CDR1 and CDR2 from the germline V gene are SGHTA and FQGTGA. CDR3 residues: CASSLGADTQYF. CDR3 nucleotides: TGTGCCAGCAGCTTAGGGGCAGATACGCAGTATTTT.

This clonotype was picked up a small number of times. The rearrangement uses TRBV10-2 and TRBJ2-3, with D perhaps TRBD2 (5 bases). This CDR3 comprises 13 residues. Germline V gene lookup returns CDR1 WSHSY and CDR2 SAAADI. The V end lost 7 bases, the J end lost 2 bases, and 10 bases lay between the germline ends. In nucleotides, the CDR3 is TGCGCCAGCAAGGTGGGAGCCACAGATACGCAGTATTTT. It yields the protein CASKVGATDTQYF.

The chain carries TRBV3-1 and TRBJ1-1; 7 nucleotides agree with TRBD1. Germline CDR1 and CDR2: LGHDT and YNNKEL (reference sequence). The CDR3 extends over 14 amino acids. V shed 4 bases, J shed 7 bases, and the junction held 9 bases outside the gene matches. CDR3 nucleotides: TGTGCCAGCAGCCCCTGGGGACAGAGCTTTGAAGCTTTCTTT. Amino acid sequence: CASSPWGQSFEAFF.

As for this clonotype: Just one base apart from a much larger clone, this may be a read error. V usage is TRBV27 and J usage is TRBJ2-7; perhaps TRBD2 as D (6 bases). The CDR3 loop spans 13 amino acids. Germline V CDR1 and CDR2: MNHEY, SMNVEV (reference sequence). Trimming took off 6 bases at V and 3 bases at J, with 12 bases between the two ends. Here the CDR3 DNA reads TGTGCCAGCAGACATAGGAGGGACTACGAGCAGTACTTC. Residues: CASRHRRDYEQYF.

Notes on this clonotype: At one boundary the junction diverges from the germline segment, which might be a read error. This rearrangement joins TRBV20-1 to TRBJ2-5; maybe TRBD1 (6 bases). Germline CDR1 DFQATT, CDR2 SNEGSKA (reference sequence). The CDR3 is 16 residues long. CDR3 loop: CSACALIGQIQETLYF. The CDR3 DNA follows: TGCAGTGCCTGTGCCCTAATAGGACAGATCCAAGAGACCCTGTACTTC.

This clonotype appeared many times. This chain uses TRBV18 with TRBJ2-2, with 8 positions matching TRBD2. Per the germline V gene, CDR1 is KGHSH and CDR2 is LQKENI. Unmatched junction bases numbered 7, after V lost 5 bases and J lost 2 bases. The CDR3 runs to 16 residues. Written as DNA, the CDR3 is TGTGCCAGCTCAGCCACTAGCGGACGAAACACCGGGGAGCTGTTTTTT. Translation: CASSATSGRNTGELFF.

At least ten counts were recorded for this clonotype. V usage is TRBV19 and J usage is TRBJ2-4; D possibly corresponds to TRBD2 (5 bases). V dropped 5 bases and J dropped 5 bases, with 10 bases sitting between them. The length of the CDR3 is 13 residues. CDR1 is LNHDA and CDR2 is SQIVND in the germline V gene (reference sequence). As DNA, the CDR3 is TGTGCCAGTAGTGTTGACTACCAAAACATTCAGTACTTC. Amino acids: CASSVDYQNIQYF.